These T cell receptor beta chains were read from a single sample in a study of spatial heterogeneity in lung cancer. TCRdb re-called the 5' RACE reads with MiXCR, one entry per CDR3 protein. The sample shows approximately 3,100 distinct CDR3 sequences, roughly 5% of them seen only once. The input for sequencing was normal lung tissue next to the tumor, taken at surgery. The receptors were sampled from a male donor with early-stage non-small cell lung cancer. CDR3s include the opening cysteine and the closing phenylalanine or tryptophan. The D gene is left open where the match is weak. Size tells how often a clone was seen (once, few, many) or the class of an expanded clone, and some rows leave it out.

16	few	TRBD1	TRBV7-2	TRBJ1-5	TGTGCCAGCAGCTTTTCCGGGACAGGCGGCAATCAGCCCCAGCATTTT	CASSFSGTGGNQPQHF
16	medium-sized	-	TRBV7-8	TRBJ2-7	TGTGCCAGCAGCTTAATCGGCAGGGGCCTATCCTACGAGCAGTACTTC	CASSLIGRGLSYEQYF
17	medium-sized	-	TRBV3-1	TRBJ2-2	TGTGCCAGCAGCGGACCTTTGGCCCCCGGTAACACCGGGGAGCTGTTTTTT	CASSGPLAPGNTGELFF
15	few	-	TRBV3-1	TRBJ1-4	TGTGCCAGCAGCCAGGCGGCAGCAACTAATGAAAAACTGTTTTTT	CASSQAAATNEKLFF
16	many	TRBD1	TRBV5-1	TRBJ1-1	TGCGCCAGCAGCTCCGGACAGGGGGCTATGAACACTGAAGCTTTCTTT	CASSSGQGAMNTEAFF
14	medium-sized	-	TRBV2	TRBJ2-5	TGTGCCAGCAGTGATGTCAGGGGCCAAGAGACCCAGTACTTC	CASSDVRGQETQYF
15	medium-sized	TRBD2	TRBV30	TRBJ2-7	TGTGCCTGGGGACCGGGACTAGCGGCTACCTACGAGCAGTACTTC	CAWGPGLAATYEQYF
12	medium-sized	TRBD1	TRBV29-1	TRBJ2-2	TGCAGCGGCTACAGGGGGCCCGGGGAGCTGTTTTTT	CSGYRGPGELFF
14	few	TRBD1	TRBV7-2	TRBJ1-6	TGTGCCACCCGGAGGGGACAGGGTGATTCACCCCTCCACTTT	CATRRGQGDSPLHF
12	medium-sized	-	TRBV20-1	TRBJ1-1	TGCAGTGCTAGAGCGGGGCGCGGGGGAACTTTCTTT	CSARAGRGGTFF
14	medium-sized	-	TRBV24-1	TRBJ1-5	TGTGCCACCACCCGCGTGGGGGCGAGACAGCCCCAGCATTTT	CATTRVGARQPQHF
14	medium-sized	-	TRBV18	TRBJ2-3	TGTGCCAGCTCACCACTGGGGGGGCCTGATACGCAGTATTTT	CASSPLGGPDTQYF
16	few	TRBD1	TRBV20-1	TRBJ2-1	TGCAGTGCTAGGCCCATGGGACAGGGGGTCGGGAATGAGCAGTTCTTC	CSARPMGQGVGNEQFF
11	-	-	TRBV5-5	TRBJ2-5	TGTGCCAGCAGCCAGAGAGAGACCCAGTACTTC	CASSQRETQYF
14	many	TRBD1	TRBV9	TRBJ1-4	TGTGCCAGCAGCGTGGGACAGCGGAATGAAAAACTGTTTTTT	CASSVGQRNEKLFF
16	many	-	TRBV20-1	TRBJ1-5	TGCAGTGCTAGGCCGCCCGGGGGGGGGCCCAATCAGCCCCAGCATTTT	CSARPPGGGPNQPQHF
15	-	-	TRBV4-2	TRBJ1-1	TGTGCCAGCAGCCAACCCTCAACGGGGGGCGCTGAAGCTTTCTTT	CASSQPSTGGAEAFF
14	few	-	TRBV5-1	TRBJ2-2	TGCGCCAGCAGCCGCCCGCTGGACACCGGGGAGCTGTTTTTT	CASSRPLDTGELFF
12	medium-sized	-	TRBV9	TRBJ2-5	TGTGCCAGCAGCCCCCCCCGGGGGACCCAGTACTTC	CASSPPRGTQYF
16	many	-	TRBV5-6	TRBJ1-1	TGTGCCAGCAGCTTGTTTGCGACAGGCCTTCTCACTGAAGCTTTCTTT	CASSLFATGLLTEAFF
14	-	-	TRBV7-9	TRBJ1-4	TGTGCCAGCAGCCCTGCCGGGATGAATGAAAAACTGTTTTTT	CASSPAGMNEKLFF
13	-	-	TRBV7-6	TRBJ2-1	TGTGCCAGCAGCTTCATCTCGACTACTGAGCAGTTCTTC	CASSFISTTEQFF
12	many	-	TRBV25-1	TRBJ2-7	TGTGCAGATCTGAGCCGAACCTACGAGCAGTACTTC	CADLSRTYEQYF